These 4 T cell receptor beta chains share one sample of origin, sequenced in a study of T cells in Graves' hyperthyroidism and ophthalmopathy. TCR beta CDR3 regions were amplified from RNA transcripts. The HTBI set primed first-round TCR CDR3 RT-PCR. MiXCR, applied by TCRdb to the multiplex PCR reads, yields one record per CDR3 protein. The sample lists 550,000 to 700,000 distinct CDR3 sequences; around 46% were seen once. The specimen was peripheral blood or thyroid tissue (not recorded which). These TCRs come from an adult woman with Graves' disease, either hyperthyroidism or ophthalmopathy (not recorded which).

The V call is TRBV15, the J call TRBJ2-3; D is unresolved. V lost 0 bases and J 2 bases, leaving 6 bases between the germline ends. This CDR3 has 14 residues. CDR1 and CDR2 from the germline V gene are LNHNV and YYDKDF (reference sequence). This CDR3 reads CATSRDATTDTQYF. Written as DNA, the CDR3 is TGTGCCACCAGCAGAGATGCGACCACAGATACGCAGTATTTT.

This clonotype has ten or more counts. The V call is TRBV7-2, the J call TRBJ1-3; D may be TRBD1 (6 bases). The CDR3 is 15 amino acids. CDR1 and CDR2 from the germline V gene are SGHTA and FQGNSA. Deletions cut 3 bases from V and 2 bases from J, with 11 bases between. The DNA of the CDR3 is TGTGCCAGCAGCTTCCGAGGGGGAGCTGGAAACACCATATATTTT. As protein: CASSFRGGAGNTIYF.

This chain connects TRBV4-2 to TRBJ1-4, with D unclear. Germline V CDR1 and CDR2: LGHNA, YNFKEQ. The V gene lost 4 bases and the J gene lost 0 bases, with 12 bases spanning the gap. The CDR3 is 16 residues long. The CDR3 DNA reads as TGTGCCAGCAGCCCCCGGACGTTTGCAACTAATGAAAAACTGTTTTTT. It codes for CASSPRTFATNEKLFF.

This rearrangement joins TRBV7-3 to TRBJ2-5; TRBD1 matches 7 bases. V shed 1 base and J 5 bases; nucleotides not matched to a gene: 10. Germline V gives CDR1 SGHTA, CDR2 FQGTGA. The CDR3 covers 16 residues. The CDR3 region has the DNA TGTGCCAGCAGCTTAAGACAGGGAACACGGCGGGAGACCCAGTACTTC. It yields the protein CASSLRQGTRRETQYF. Variable domain in full (rest from reference TRBV7-3 and TRBJ2-5): GAGVSQTPSNKVTEKGKYVELRCDPISGHTALYWYRQSLGQGPEFLIYFQGTGAADDSGLPNDRFFAVRPEGSVSTLKIQRTERGDSAVYLCASSLRQGTRRETQYFGPGTRLLVL.